Listed here are 31 T cell receptor beta chains from one sample, sequenced in a study of cytomegalovirus exposure and HLA in healthy donors. In the PCR, 60 Vbeta and 13 Jbeta primers were used. Here immunoSEQ multiplex PCR was the method, and the copy in TCRdb shows in-frame clones only, minus some. The table records 250,000 to 350,000 clones, under 80% of them present only once. The sequencing input was PBMCs. The receptors here all came from a female donor in good health and CMV-seronegative.

This clone has just a few counts. The genes are TRBV9 and TRBJ2-7; a weak D match, TRBD2 (5 bases). V gave up 0 bases and J gave up 2 bases, with 12 bases separating them. Per germline, CDR1 SGDLS and CDR2 YYNGEE. CDR3 length equals 15 residues. The CDR3 DNA is TGTGCCAGCAGCGTAGAGAGGGATTCGGCCTACGAGCAGTACTTC. It specifies CASSVERDSAYEQYF. Full variable domain (missing parts from reference TRBV9 and TRBJ2-7): DSGVTQTPKHLITATGQRVTLRCSPRSGDLSVYWYQQSLDQGLQFLIQYYNGEERAKGNILERFSAQQFPDLHSELNLSSLELGDSALYFCASSVERDSAYEQYFGPGTRLTVT.

A remark on this clone: The junction departs from germline at one end; a sequencing error may be responsible. The chain recombines TRBV7-7 with TRBJ2-3; 7 bases line up with TRBD2. The CDR3 spans 13 residues. Germline-derived CDR1 and CDR2 are SSHAT and FNYEAQ (reference sequence). The CDR3 nucleotides are TGTGCTAGCAGCTTCTTCGGGGGGGATACGCAGTATTTT. This sequence encodes CASSFFGGDTQYF.

The V and J genes are TRBV19 and TRBJ1-5, with TRBD1 identical over 8 bases. J gave up 0 bases and V 6 bases, and 1 base lay outside the gene matches. The germline V gene has CDR1 LNHDA and CDR2 SQIVND (reference sequence). There are 14 residues in the CDR3. The CDR3 DNA follows: TGTGCCAGTAGGGACAGGGCTAGCAATCAGCCCCAGCATTTT. It translates to CASRDRASNQPQHF.

The chain recombines TRBV2 with TRBJ2-2; TRBD2 aligns across 7 bases. The ends lost 5 bases at V and 1 base at J; junction bases unmatched: 4. Germline V gives CDR1 SNHLY, CDR2 FYNNEI. This CDR3 is built from 15 residues. The CDR3 reads CASSSPGGNTGELFF. The CDR3 bases are TGTGCCAGCAGTAGCCCGGGAGGGAACACCGGGGAGCTGTTTTTT.

This clone was seen just once. This chain links TRBV2 with TRBJ2-1, with a weak D call TRBD1 (6 bases). The CDR3 covers 15 residues. The germline V and J ends were trimmed by 4 bases and 8 bases, with 18 bases remaining between them. CDR1 is SNHLY, CDR2 FYNNEI, per germline. The CDR3 sequence is CASSVLQGFGDEQFF. CDR3 in DNA: TGTGCCAGCAGTGTCTTACAGGGCTTTGGAGATGAGCAGTTCTTC.

The chain couples TRBV28 to TRBJ1-2; maybe TRBD1 (6 bases). V was cut by 5 bases and J by 4 bases, with 20 bases left in between. The CDR3 runs 16 residues. The germline gives CDR1 MDHEN, CDR2 SYDVKM. This CDR3 is CASSRLGAVGAYGYTF. CDR3 bases: TGTGCCAGCAGTCGCCTCGGGGCCGTGGGGGCCTATGGCTACACCTTC.

This clone has a handful of counts. The rearrangement uses TRBV4-1 and TRBJ2-1; perhaps TRBD2 as D (5 bases). This CDR3 contains 15 residues. The V gene lost 0 bases and the J gene lost 7 bases, with 13 bases spanning the gap. Germline CDR1 MGHRA, CDR2 YSYEKL. CDR3 sequence: CASSQDGLAGNEQFF. In DNA, the CDR3 is TGCGCCAGCAGCCAAGATGGTCTAGCTGGGAATGAGCAGTTCTTC.

A single count supports this clone. This chain uses TRBV18 with TRBJ1-2; TRBD1 aligns across 10 bases. The CDR3 length is 15 residues. Germline V gene sequence: CDR1 KGHSH, CDR2 LQKENI. V was clipped by 0 bases and J by 3 bases; unmatched bases: 1. In nucleotides, the CDR3 is TGTGCCAGCTCACCACCGGACAGGGGGGACTATGGCTACACCTTC. Translating gives CASSPPDRGDYGYTF.

J is TRBJ2-7 and V is TRBV28, with 9 positions matching TRBD1. Trimming cost V 5 bases and J 3 bases; bases outside gene matches: 5. Per the germline V gene, CDR1 is MDHEN and CDR2 is SYDVKM. CDR3 length equals 14 residues. CDR3: CASSLTGGVYEQYF. DNA for the CDR3: TGTGCCAGCAGTCTTACAGGGGGCGTCTACGAGCAGTACTTC.

This chain joins TRBV18 and TRBJ2-5; 7 bases match TRBD1. V was pared by 3 bases and J by 4 bases, with 8 bases of the junction left unmatched. This CDR3 region has 15 residues. CDR1 is KGHSH and CDR2 is LQKENI in the germline V gene. The CDR3 DNA sequence: TGTGCCAGCTCACCTTCGACAGGGAGTAGAGAGACCCAGTACTTC. It translates to CASSPSTGSRETQYF.

This chain links TRBV12-5 with TRBJ1-2; D is perhaps TRBD1 (5 bases). The CDR3 is 15 residues long. The V end was cut by 5 bases, the J end by 6 bases, with 19 bases between. Per germline, CDR1 LGHNT and CDR2 FRNRAP. The CDR3, as DNA: TGTGCTAGTGGTCCCCCGGGTGGGGGGGAAGATGGCTACACCTTC. The encoded protein is CASGPPGGGEDGYTF.

The rearrangement links TRBV28 to TRBJ2-5; 8 bases align to TRBD1. The closer fit of TRBJ2-7 to the DNA end suggests the J call may be wrong. The CDR3 is 13 amino acids. The germline CDR1 and CDR2 sequences are MDHEN and SYDVKM. The CDR3 here is CASGRDRPYEQYF. In DNA form, the CDR3 reads TGTGCCAGCGGCCGGGACAGGCCCTACGAGCAGTACTTC.

V is TRBV10-3 and J is TRBJ2-1; possible D gene TRBD2, 5 bases. This CDR3 has 13 residues. V was shortened by 1 base and J by 7 bases, with 8 bases between the two germline ends. CDR1 ENHRY and CDR2 SYGVKD come from the germline V gene. The chain's CDR3 is CAISEWSGNEQFF. CDR3 coding DNA: TGTGCCATCAGTGAGTGGTCGGGGAATGAGCAGTTCTTC.

CDR3 protein: CASSARDYQETQYF. The DNA of the CDR3 is TGTGCCAGTAGTGCCCGGGACTACCAAGAGACCCAGTACTTC. J is TRBJ2-5 and V is TRBV19, with D maybe TRBD2 (6 bases). V was pared by 5 bases and J by 0 bases, with 10 bases between. From germline, CDR1 is LNHDA and CDR2 SQIVND (reference sequence). The CDR3 contains 14 residues.

The chain recombines TRBV28 with TRBJ2-2; 7 nucleotides agree with TRBD1. Germline lookup yields CDR1 MDHEN and CDR2 SYDVKM. Trimming cost V 8 bases and J 4 bases; bases outside gene matches: 13. The CDR3 loop spans 16 amino acids. The CDR3 DNA reads as TGTGCCAGCCAATCTCCGGGACAGACAGTCACCGGGGAGCTGTTTTTT. This codes for CASQSPGQTVTGELFF.

V usage is TRBV14 and J usage is TRBJ1-1; the match to TRBD1 covers 7 bases. Germline V gives CDR1 SGHDN, CDR2 FVKESK. The CDR3 covers 13 residues. Trimming at V came to 6 bases and at J to 5 bases, leaving 6 bases not matched to a gene. The DNA for the CDR3 is TGTGCCAGCAGTCTTGACAGGGAGACTGAAGCTTTCTTT. It codes for CASSLDRETEAFF.

The V gene is TRBV2, the J gene TRBJ2-2; D not resolved. V was shortened by 3 bases and J by 1 base, with 9 bases between the two germline ends. The CDR3 has 15 amino acids. Germline values: CDR1 SNHLY, CDR2 FYNNEI. CDR3 DNA sequence: TGTGCCAGCAGTGAGGCAGATCGGAACACCGGGGAGCTGTTTTTT. Its protein is CASSEADRNTGELFF.

The J gene is TRBJ2-1, the V gene TRBV5-4; a possible D gene is TRBD2 (5 bases). Germline assignment: CDR1 SGHNT and CDR2 YYREEE (reference sequence). With 3 bases removed from V and 0 bases from J, the gap between germline ends came to 13 bases. This CDR3 contains 16 residues. CDR3 DNA: TGTGCCAGCAGCTACCACCGGGGTAGCTCCTACAATGAGCAGTTCTTC. Its translation: CASSYHRGSSYNEQFF.

This clone has a single count. The chain links TRBV19 to TRBJ1-5; no clear D. The CDR3 extends over 12 amino acids. Germline CDR1 LNHDA, CDR2 SQIVND (reference sequence). V gave up 6 bases and J gave up 3 bases, with 6 bases separating them. CDR3 DNA sequence: TGTGCCAGTAGCTCTATCAATCAGCCCCAGCATTTT. This encodes CASSSINQPQHF.

This clone was observed a single time. The CDR3 loop is CASSREANTGELFF. Here the CDR3 DNA reads TGTGCCAGCAGTCGGGAGGCGAACACCGGGGAGCTGTTTTTT. The chain employs TRBV6-4 and TRBJ2-2; 7 bases are shared with TRBD2. CDR1 is MRHNA and CDR2 is SNTAGT in the germline V gene. V was pared by 5 bases and J by 0 bases, with 0 bases of the junction left unmatched. There are 14 residues in the CDR3.

The chain employs TRBV19 and TRBJ2-3; 10 nucleotides align to TRBD2. The CDR3 covers 14 residues. The ends lost 9 bases at V and 1 base at J; junction bases unmatched: 4. Germline-derived CDR1 and CDR2 are LNHDA and SQIVND (reference sequence). The DNA for the CDR3 is TGTGCCAGCCGGACTAGCGGAGGCACAGATACGCAGTATTTT. Translated, it gives CASRTSGGTDTQYF.

V is TRBV6-1 and J is TRBJ2-1; 10 bases agree with TRBD2. The length of the CDR3 is 15 residues. The V gene end was trimmed by 2 bases and the J gene end by 8 bases; junction bases not matched to a gene: 6. Germline loops: CDR1 MNHNS, CDR2 SASEGT. CDR3 amino acids: CASSEYQREGDEQFF. The DNA of the CDR3 is TGTGCCAGCAGTGAATACCAGCGGGAGGGAGATGAGCAGTTCTTC.

This clone was observed a single time. The chain combines TRBV30 with TRBJ2-7; D not resolved. The germline V gene encodes CDR1 GTSNPN and CDR2 SVGIG (reference sequence). Trimming removed 0 bases at V and 2 bases at J, with 8 bases between. The CDR3 is 13 amino acids. The CDR3: CAWSVSAAYEQYF. The DNA for the CDR3 is TGTGCCTGGAGTGTTTCGGCGGCCTACGAGCAGTACTTC.

The chain links TRBV18 to TRBJ1-5; D remains ambiguous. Per the germline V gene, CDR1 is KGHSH and CDR2 is LQKENI. This CDR3 is 12 amino acids long. V was shortened by 8 bases and J by 8 bases, with 13 bases between the two germline ends. CDR3 residues: CASTNHPEPQHF. The CDR3 nucleotides are TGTGCCAGCACAAATCATCCCGAGCCCCAGCATTTT.

The V call is TRBV7-2, the J call TRBJ2-2; D remains unclear. V was pared by 4 bases and J by 6 bases, with 3 bases between. The CDR3 has 11 amino acids. Germline V gene data show CDR1 as SGHTA and CDR2 as FQGNSA. CDR3 amino acids: CASSSSGELFF. In DNA form, the CDR3 reads TGTGCCAGCAGCTCGTCCGGGGAGCTGTTTTTT.

The rearrangement uses TRBV9 and TRBJ2-1; weak D call: TRBD2 (6 bases). This CDR3 comprises 17 residues. Germline-derived CDR1 and CDR2 are SGDLS and YYNGEE. Trimming removed 3 bases at V and 0 bases at J, with 16 bases between. The CDR3 DNA follows: TGTGCCAGCAGCGACGGGGGAGGAGGAAGCTCCTACAATGAGCAGTTCTTC. This encodes CASSDGGGGSSYNEQFF.

The sample holds one count of this clone. The chain employs TRBV2 and TRBJ2-1; TRBD2 might be the D (6 bases). This CDR3 region has 14 residues. Between the trimmed V and J ends, which lost 3 bases and 7 bases, there was a span of 13 bases. The germline gives CDR1 SNHLY, CDR2 FYNNEI. The CDR3 DNA sequence: TGTGCCAGCAGTGATAGAGCTAGCGCTAATGAGCAGTTCTTC. It encodes CASSDRASANEQFF.

The chain recombines TRBV28 with TRBJ1-2; TRBD1 matches 10 bases. Germline V gives CDR1 MDHEN, CDR2 SYDVKM. Trimming removed 5 bases from V and 7 bases from J; junction bases left unmatched: 7. The CDR3 spans 14 residues. CDR3 sequence reads: CASSGTGERSGYTF. For the CDR3, the DNA is TGTGCCAGCAGTGGGACAGGGGAGAGGAGTGGCTACACCTTC.

V is TRBV6-1 and J is TRBJ2-7, with D possibly matching TRBD1 (6 bases). Germline V gene sequence: CDR1 MNHNS, CDR2 SASEGT. The CDR3 consists of 13 residues. Trimming removed 8 bases from V and 0 bases from J, with 11 bases in between. The CDR3: CASGGQYSYEQYF. CDR3 sequence (DNA): TGTGCCAGCGGAGGACAGTACTCCTACGAGCAGTACTTC.

The chain has TRBV9 and TRBJ1-2, with a tentative D call TRBD1 (6 bases). The V end lost 0 bases, the J end lost 4 bases, and 16 bases lay between the germline ends. The CDR3 extends over 16 amino acids. CDR1 SGDLS and CDR2 YYNGEE come from the germline V gene. CDR3 sequence (DNA): TGTGCCAGCAGCGTAGATAAGAGGACAGTCACCTATGGCTACACCTTC. Translating it yields CASSVDKRTVTYGYTF.

This sequence joins TRBV19 and TRBJ1-1; 8 bases line up with TRBD1. This CDR3 has 17 residues. The V and J ends lost 1 base and 0 bases, in that order; junction bases with no gene match: 7. Germline V gene lookup returns CDR1 LNHDA and CDR2 SQIVND (reference sequence). CDR3 sequence: CASSIGTGRMMNTEAFF. The CDR3 region has the DNA TGTGCCAGTAGTATAGGGACAGGGAGGATGATGAACACTGAAGCTTTCTTT.